Below, one T cell receptor beta chain is given with its context. This entry belongs to a study of human T cells and chemical hapten exposure. Study at large: Application of 0.01% DPC to the upper back was done by patch test, with a reading at 6 days.

The CDR3 is 13 amino acids. Germline values: CDR1 SGHRS, CDR2 YFSETQ. The V end was cut by 1 base, the J end by 1 base, with 4 bases between. TCRdb re-derived calls from the RACE reads in MiXCR, one entry per CDR3 protein. The sample shows approximately 74,000 distinct CDR3 sequences, more than 30% of them seen only once. Time point given: patch test 1, 2 weeks after DPC sensitization. As for treatment: therapeutic diphenylcyclopropenone sensitization with weekly scalp DPC. Total RNA was isolated from whole blood that had not been fractionated. The rearrangement links TRBV5-1 to TRBJ2-3, with D uncertain. Sample: whole blood, taken in connection with sensitization to the hapten diphenylcyclopropenone (DPC). The TCR originated in a man aged 40-49 years with alopecia areata. Some clones in this sample may be carry-over from other donors' samples. DNA of the CDR3: TGCGCCAGCAGCTTGTGGGGCACAGATACGCAGTATTTT. The encoded protein is CASSLWGTDTQYF.